This T cell receptor beta chain comes out of a study of shared clonotypes between healthy human individuals. Into CD45RA+ naive and CD45RA-negative memory subsets, the CD4+ cells were split. Here immunoSEQ multiplex PCR was the method, and the copy in TCRdb shows in-frame clones only, minus some. The sample includes a few million clones, 80% to 95% seen only once; the top ten take under 0.45%. Trimming took 1 base from V and 5 from J, leaving 12 bases between them. Germline CDR1 SGHDN, CDR2 FVKESK. The CDR3 has 15 amino acids. The receptor was derived from a man younger than 35 in good health. Some clones in this sample may be carry-over from other donors' samples. The chain carries TRBV14 and TRBJ2-1; D call uncertain. Source material: naive CD4+ T cells from PBMCs. Subset given: CD45RA+ positively selected. For the CDR3, the DNA is TGTGCCAGCAGCCAAGTTGGCAGGCCAGACAATGAGCAGTTCTTC. It encodes CASSQVGRPDNEQFF.